This entry concerns a single T cell receptor (beta chain). Some clones are missing from TCRdb's copy, which holds only in-frame ones; the method was immunoSEQ multiplex PCR. The table records some 120,000 clones, 80% to 95% of them present only once. This record comes from a study of T cell changes during pregnancy in multiple sclerosis. The V gene end was trimmed by 4 bases and the J gene end by 2 bases; junction bases not matched to a gene: 10. The V gene's germline CDR1 is SGDLS and CDR2 YYNGEE. The CDR3 covers 17 residues. The source was peripheral blood, collected before pregnancy. The genes are TRBV9 and TRBJ2-3, with 10 positions matching TRBD2. The source is a female donor with multiple sclerosis, enrolled in a pregnancy study. The CDR3: CASSPSLAGGPTDTQYF. The CDR3 nucleotides read TGTGCCAGCAGCCCAAGTTTAGCGGGGGGCCCCACAGATACGCAGTATTTT.